A selection of T cell receptor beta chains follows, all from one sample in a study of CD8 T cells in Susac syndrome. TCRdb re-called the immunoSEQ multiplex PCR reads through MiXCR, storing one row per CDR3 protein. Found here are approximately 150,000 distinct CDR3 sequences, roughly 95% of them singletons; the top ten hold around 0.093%. Input material: CD4+ T cells from PBMCs. The receptors here all came from a human donor with multiple sclerosis. CDR3s include the opening cysteine and the closing phenylalanine or tryptophan. D genes are given only for firm matches. Size values are once, few and many counts, or a class for expanded clones, and some rows have none.

d_call,v_call,clone_size,j_call,cdr3_nt,cdr3_aa
.,TRBV10-3,.,TRBJ2-1,TGTGCCATCAGTGAGGAGGGAATGTGGTCGGAGTTCTTC,CAISEEGMWSEFF
.,TRBV29-1,.,TRBJ2-3,TGCAGCGTTTCCGGGGCGGAGAGCACAGATACGCAGTATTTT,CSVSGAESTDTQYF
TRBD2,TRBV20-1,.,TRBJ2-5,TGCAGTGCCCTAGATCCGTCTAGCGGGTTTAAAGAGACCCAGTACTTC,CSALDPSSGFKETQYF
.,TRBV20-1,.,TRBJ2-3,TGCAGTGCTAGAGTGGGGGCCCGGACAGATACGCAGTATTTT,CSARVGARTDTQYF
.,TRBV28,.,TRBJ1-2,TGTGCCAGCAGTTTCGGAGTAAGGAACTATGGCTACACCTTC,CASSFGVRNYGYTF
.,TRBV28,once,TRBJ2-5,TGTGCCAGCAGTGGCCCCCAGGGGGAGACCCAGTACTTC,CASSGPQGETQYF
.,TRBV3-1,.,TRBJ2-1,TGTGCCAGCAGCCAAGAATTTCACGTAGCGCCGAATGAGCAGTTCTTC,CASSQEFHVAPNEQFF
.,TRBV3-1,.,TRBJ2-1,TGTGCCAGCAGCCAAGATCGGGGGAGCCACAATGAGCAGTTCTTC,CASSQDRGSHNEQFF
.,TRBV4-2,.,TRBJ1-1,TGTGCCAGCAGCCAACCCGTACAGGGTGGCACTGAAGCTTTCTTT,CASSQPVQGGTEAFF
TRBD1,TRBV27,.,TRBJ2-6,TGTGCCAGCAGTTTCTGGGACAGGGGGTACCCGGGTGGGGCCAACGTCCTGACTTTC,CASSFWDRGYPGGANVLTF
TRBD2,TRBV30,.,TRBJ2-5,TGTGCCTGGAGGATACTAGCGGCCCAAGAGACCCAGTACTTC,CAWRILAAQETQYF
.,TRBV20-1,.,TRBJ1-5,TGCAGTGCTAGAGACCCGAGGGACACCGCGGGGCATTTT,CSARDPRDTAGHF
.,TRBV30,.,TRBJ1-1,TGTGCCTGGACCTCTATGGGGGAGACTGAAGCTTTCTTT,CAWTSMGETEAFF
.,TRBV19,once,TRBJ2-7,TGTGCCAGTAGTAATGGCAGGGAGGACGAGCAGTACTTC,CASSNGREDEQYF
.,TRBV28,.,TRBJ2-7,TGTGCCAGCAGTTTAAGACCGGAAGGCGAGCAGTACTTC,CASSLRPEGEQYF
TRBD1,TRBV30,.,TRBJ1-2,TGTGCCTGGGGGACAGTAGGGGATTATGGCTACACCTTC,CAWGTVGDYGYTF
TRBD1,TRBV6-6,.,TRBJ1-1,TGTGCCAGCAGTCCCGACAGGGACGCCGCTGAAGCTTTCTTT,CASSPDRDAAEAFF